This TCR beta chain was recorded in a study of blood T cell repertoires in COVID-19. About the study: In each case, the material was cDNA or gDNA derived from T cells, B-cell-depleted T cells, or PBMCs.

Seattle patients were enrolled while actively infected and followed longitudinally. Clones were sequenced by immunoSEQ multiplex PCR, and TCRdb holds only the in-frame ones, with some missing. The repertoire holds fewer than 250,000 clones, roughly 83% seen once, with 5.5% to 6.5% in the top ten. The ends lost 7 bases at V and 6 bases at J; junction bases unmatched: 8. The CDR3 length is 14 residues. Germline lookup yields CDR1 SNHLY and CDR2 FYNNEI. This sequence was found in a woman aged 80 or over with COVID-19, enrolled during active disease. The chain couples TRBV2 to TRBJ1-4; 7 bases are a match to TRBD1. The material sequenced was peripheral blood. The CDR3 region has the DNA TGTGCCAGCAACCACAGGGGAGGCGATGAAAAACTGTTTTTT. Its translation: CASNHRGGDEKLFF.